This T cell receptor beta chain was identified during a study of regulatory T cells in long-lasting Graves disease. The overall study: Positive TSH receptor antibodies alongside over 5 years of antithyroid drugs were what marked Graves' disease as persistent.

Trimming removed 8 bases from V and 6 bases from J, with 14 bases in between. CDR3 length equals 13 residues. Germline CDR1 MDHEN, CDR2 SYDVKM. According to the study, TCR beta libraries were built with iRepertoire HTBI primers and CDR3-region Arm-PCR. Original data processing: Across all samples, approximately 64 TRBV segments and roughly 14 TRBJ segments were identified. TCRdb reprocessed the multiplex PCR reads via MiXCR and lists one record per CDR3 protein. The V and J calls reflect TCRdb's pipeline rather than the authors' work. Among approximately 400,000 distinct CDR3 sequences listed, 23% were seen once. The sample's time point: persistent/refractory GD, antithyroid drugs over 5 years with positive TRAb. PBMC RNA was the source of the TCR library.

This material consisted of peripheral blood mononuclear cells (PBMCs), taken when the disease was refractory, from a patient treated with antithyroid drugs. The V and J genes are TRBV28 and TRBJ1-5; possibly TRBD1 for D (6 bases). The clonotype comes from a middle-aged woman with Graves disease. For the CDR3, the DNA is TGTGCCAGCCTACAGGGAGTGAGTCAGCCCCAGCATTTT. As protein: CASLQGVSQPQHF.